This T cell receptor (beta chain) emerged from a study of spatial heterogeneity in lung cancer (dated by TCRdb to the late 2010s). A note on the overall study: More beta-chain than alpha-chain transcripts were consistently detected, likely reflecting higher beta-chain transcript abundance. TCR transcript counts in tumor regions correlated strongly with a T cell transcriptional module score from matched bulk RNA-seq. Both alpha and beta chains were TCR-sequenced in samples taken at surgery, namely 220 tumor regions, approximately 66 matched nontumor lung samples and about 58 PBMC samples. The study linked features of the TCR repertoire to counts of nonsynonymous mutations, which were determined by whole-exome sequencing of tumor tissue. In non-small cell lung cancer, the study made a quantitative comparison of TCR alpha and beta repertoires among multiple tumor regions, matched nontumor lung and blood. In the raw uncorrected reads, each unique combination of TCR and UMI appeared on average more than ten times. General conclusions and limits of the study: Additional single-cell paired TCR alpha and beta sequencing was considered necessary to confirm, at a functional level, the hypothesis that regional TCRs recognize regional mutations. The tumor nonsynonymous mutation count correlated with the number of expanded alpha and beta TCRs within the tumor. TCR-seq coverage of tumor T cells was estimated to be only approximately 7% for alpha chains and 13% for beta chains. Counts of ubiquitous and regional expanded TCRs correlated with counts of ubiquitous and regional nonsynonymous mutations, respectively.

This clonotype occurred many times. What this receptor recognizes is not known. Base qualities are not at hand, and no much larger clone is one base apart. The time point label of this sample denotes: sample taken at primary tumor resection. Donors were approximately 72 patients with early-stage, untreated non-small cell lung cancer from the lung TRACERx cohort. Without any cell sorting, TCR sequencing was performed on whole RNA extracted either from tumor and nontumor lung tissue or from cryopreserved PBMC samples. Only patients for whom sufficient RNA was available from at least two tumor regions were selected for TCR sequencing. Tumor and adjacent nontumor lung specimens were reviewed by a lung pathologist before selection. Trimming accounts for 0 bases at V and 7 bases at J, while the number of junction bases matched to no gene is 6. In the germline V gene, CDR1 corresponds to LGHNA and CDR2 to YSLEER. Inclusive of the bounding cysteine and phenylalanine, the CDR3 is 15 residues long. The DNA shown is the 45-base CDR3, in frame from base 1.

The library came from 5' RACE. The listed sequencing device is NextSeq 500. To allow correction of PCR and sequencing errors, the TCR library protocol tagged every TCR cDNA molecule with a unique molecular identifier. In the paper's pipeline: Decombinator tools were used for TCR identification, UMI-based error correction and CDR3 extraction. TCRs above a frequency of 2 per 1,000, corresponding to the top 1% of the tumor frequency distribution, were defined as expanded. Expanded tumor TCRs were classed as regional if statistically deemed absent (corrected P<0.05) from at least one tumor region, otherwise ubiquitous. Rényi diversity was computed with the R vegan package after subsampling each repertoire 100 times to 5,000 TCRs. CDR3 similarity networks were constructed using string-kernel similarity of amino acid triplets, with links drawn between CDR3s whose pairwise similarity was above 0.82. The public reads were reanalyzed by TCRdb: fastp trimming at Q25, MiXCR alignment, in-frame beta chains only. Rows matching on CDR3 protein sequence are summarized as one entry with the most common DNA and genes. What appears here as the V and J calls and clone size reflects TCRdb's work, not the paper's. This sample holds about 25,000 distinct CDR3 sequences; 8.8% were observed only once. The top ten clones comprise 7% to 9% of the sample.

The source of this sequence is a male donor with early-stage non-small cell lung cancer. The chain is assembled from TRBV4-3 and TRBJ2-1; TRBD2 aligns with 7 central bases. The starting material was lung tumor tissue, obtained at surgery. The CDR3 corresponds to CASSQEREWWNEQFF. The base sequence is TGCGCCAGCAGCCAAGAGCGGGAGTGGTGGAATGAGCAGTTCTTC.